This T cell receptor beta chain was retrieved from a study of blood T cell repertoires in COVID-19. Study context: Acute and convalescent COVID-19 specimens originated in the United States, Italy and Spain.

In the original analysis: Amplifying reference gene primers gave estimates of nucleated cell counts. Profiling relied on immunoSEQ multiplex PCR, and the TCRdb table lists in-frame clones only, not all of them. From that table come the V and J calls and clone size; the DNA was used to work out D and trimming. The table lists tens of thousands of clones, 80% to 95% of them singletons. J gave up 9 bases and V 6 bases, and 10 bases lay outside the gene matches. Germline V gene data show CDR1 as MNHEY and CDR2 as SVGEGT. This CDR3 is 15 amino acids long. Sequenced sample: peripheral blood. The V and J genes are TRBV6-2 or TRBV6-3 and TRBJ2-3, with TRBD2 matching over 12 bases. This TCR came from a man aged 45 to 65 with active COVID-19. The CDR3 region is CASSPGLAGSGTQYF. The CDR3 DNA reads TGTGCCAGCAGCCCTGGACTAGCGGGAAGCGGGACGCAGTATTTT.